This T cell receptor (beta chain) comes out of a study of blood T cells in healthy people across ages. Study-wide points: Calculation of diversity from one million T cells yielded estimates considered to be underestimates.

Primed by a sample-barcoded 5' primer and a J-beta primer mix, a second PCR proceeded for 7 to 11 cycles. TCRdb analysed the 5' RACE reads with MiXCR anew, one entry per CDR3 protein. The sample lists about 940,000 distinct CDR3 sequences; roughly 48% were seen once. Worth noting for this clonotype: Its antigen is as yet unknown.

Approximately 9 milliliters was the volume of peripheral blood drawn from each donor. V was trimmed by 1 base and J by 2 bases, leaving 15 bases between them. This CDR3 spans 17 amino acids. Germline V gene data show CDR1 as LGHNA and CDR2 as YNFKEQ. The sequence came from a man aged 30 to 39 in good health. Sequencing was done on a sample of blood. The rearrangement links TRBV4-2 to TRBJ2-4; a weak D match, TRBD1 (6 bases). In DNA, the CDR3 is TGTGCCAGCAGCCAAGTCGGGAATAGGGGGTCCAAAAACATTCAGTACTTC. Translated: CASSQVGNRGSKNIQYF.